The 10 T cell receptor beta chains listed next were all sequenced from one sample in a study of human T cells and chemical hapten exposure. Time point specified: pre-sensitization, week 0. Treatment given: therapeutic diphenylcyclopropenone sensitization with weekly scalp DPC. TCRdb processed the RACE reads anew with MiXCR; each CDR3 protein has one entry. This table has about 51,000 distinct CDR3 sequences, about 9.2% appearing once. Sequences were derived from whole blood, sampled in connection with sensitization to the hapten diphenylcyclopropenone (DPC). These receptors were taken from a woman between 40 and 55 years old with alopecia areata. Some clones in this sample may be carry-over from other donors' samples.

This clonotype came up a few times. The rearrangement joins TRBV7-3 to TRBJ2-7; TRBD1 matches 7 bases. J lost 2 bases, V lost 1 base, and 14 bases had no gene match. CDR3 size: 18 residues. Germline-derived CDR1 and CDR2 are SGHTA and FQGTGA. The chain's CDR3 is CASSLKPLTRTGTYEQYF. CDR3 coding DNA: TGTGCCAGCAGCTTAAAACCACTCACAAGGACAGGAACCTACGAGCAGTACTTC.

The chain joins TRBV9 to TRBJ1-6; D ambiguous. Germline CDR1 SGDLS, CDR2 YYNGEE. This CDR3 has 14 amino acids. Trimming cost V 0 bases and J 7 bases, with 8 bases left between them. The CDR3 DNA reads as TGTGCCAGCAGCGTAGCTTCTGCCAATTCACCCCTCCACTTT. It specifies CASSVASANSPLHF.

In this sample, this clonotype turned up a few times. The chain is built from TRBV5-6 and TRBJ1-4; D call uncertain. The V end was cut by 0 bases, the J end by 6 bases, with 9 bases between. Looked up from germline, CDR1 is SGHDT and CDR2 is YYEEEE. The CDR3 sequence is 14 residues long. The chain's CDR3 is CASSLGRRDEKLFF. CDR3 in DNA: TGTGCCAGCAGCTTGGGCAGAAGGGATGAAAAACTGTTTTTT.

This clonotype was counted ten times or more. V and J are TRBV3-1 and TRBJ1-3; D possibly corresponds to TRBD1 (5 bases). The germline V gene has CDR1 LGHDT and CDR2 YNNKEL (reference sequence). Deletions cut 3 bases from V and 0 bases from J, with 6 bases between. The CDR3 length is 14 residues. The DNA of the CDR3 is TGTGCCAGCAGCCAGACAGTCTCTGGAAACACCATATATTTT. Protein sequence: CASSQTVSGNTIYF. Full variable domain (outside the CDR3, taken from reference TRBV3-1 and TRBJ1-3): DTAVSQTPKYLVTQMGNDKSIKCEQNLGHDTMYWYKQDSKKFLKIMFSYNNKELIINETVPNRFSPKSPDKAHLNLHINSLELGDSAVYFCASSQTVSGNTIYFGEGSWLTVV.

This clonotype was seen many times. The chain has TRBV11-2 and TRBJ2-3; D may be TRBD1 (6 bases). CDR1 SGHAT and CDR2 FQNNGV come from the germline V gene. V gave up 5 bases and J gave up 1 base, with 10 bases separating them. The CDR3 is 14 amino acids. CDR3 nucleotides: TGTGCCAGCAGCAGGGGGTATGGCACAGATACGCAGTATTTT. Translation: CASSRGYGTDTQYF.

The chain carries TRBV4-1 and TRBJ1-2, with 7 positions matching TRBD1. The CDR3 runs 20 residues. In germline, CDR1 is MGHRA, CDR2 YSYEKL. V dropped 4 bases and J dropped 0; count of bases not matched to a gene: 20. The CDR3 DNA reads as TGCGCCAGCAGCCCTCCGGGGATCGGTCTAAGCAGGGGGGCTAACTATGGCTACACCTTC. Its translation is CASSPPGIGLSRGANYGYTF.

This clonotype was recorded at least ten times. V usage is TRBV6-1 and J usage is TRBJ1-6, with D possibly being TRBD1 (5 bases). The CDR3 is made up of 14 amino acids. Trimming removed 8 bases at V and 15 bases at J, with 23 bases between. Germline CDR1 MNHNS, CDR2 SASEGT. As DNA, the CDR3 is TGTGCCAGCCAATTTTGGGGGGAGTCTCCAGGCCTCCACTTT. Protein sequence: CASQFWGESPGLHF.

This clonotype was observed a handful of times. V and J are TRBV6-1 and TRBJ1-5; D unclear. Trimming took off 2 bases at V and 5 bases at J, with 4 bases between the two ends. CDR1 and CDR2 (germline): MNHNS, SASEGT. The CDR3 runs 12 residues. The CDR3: CASSEKYQPQHF. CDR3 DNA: TGTGCCAGCAGTGAAAAGTATCAGCCCCAGCATTTT.

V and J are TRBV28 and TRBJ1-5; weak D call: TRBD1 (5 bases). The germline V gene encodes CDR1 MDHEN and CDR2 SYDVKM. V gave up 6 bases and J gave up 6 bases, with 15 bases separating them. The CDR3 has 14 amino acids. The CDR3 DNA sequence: TGTGCCAGCAGGACCCGACGACAGATTCAGCCCCAGCATTTT. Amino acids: CASRTRRQIQPQHF. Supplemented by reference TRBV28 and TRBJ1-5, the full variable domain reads DVKVTQSSRYLVKRTGEKVFLECVQDMDHENMFWYRQDPGLGLRLIYFSYDVKMKEKGDIPEGYSVSREKKERFSLILESASTNQTSMYLCASRTRRQIQPQHFGDGTRLSIL.

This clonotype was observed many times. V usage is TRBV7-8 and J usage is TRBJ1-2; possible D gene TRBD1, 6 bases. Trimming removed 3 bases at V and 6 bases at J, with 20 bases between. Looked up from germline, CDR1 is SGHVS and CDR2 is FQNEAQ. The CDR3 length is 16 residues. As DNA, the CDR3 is TGTGCCAGCAGCTTGAATCTGGGGGCCGCTGAGAATGGCTACACCTTC. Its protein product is CASSLNLGAAENGYTF.